This T cell receptor beta chain is drawn from a study of ipilimumab plus nivolumab after autologous stem cell transplantation. Study at large: Typical patient got 5 ipilimumab doses and roughly eight nivolumab doses (median).

Starting 14 to 28 days after autologous transplant, ipilimumab 1 mg/kg was given. Generated by immunoSEQ multiplex PCR, the TCRdb table keeps only in-frame clones and is missing some. The sample lists 77,000 or so clones; 75% to 85% were seen once. Germline values: CDR1 LGHNA, CDR2 YNFKEQ. V trimming: 0 bases; J trimming: 8 bases; junction bases outside the gene matches: 4. This CDR3 region has 14 residues. This material consisted of PBMCs, taken in a trial of ipilimumab plus nivolumab as post-transplant consolidation. This receptor was taken from a male donor with diffuse large B-cell lymphoma. This rearrangement joins TRBV4-2 to TRBJ1-2, with 9 bases matching TRBD1. DNA for the CDR3: TGTGCCAGCAGCCAAGATTCGACAGGGGGGGGCTACACCTTC. This gives the protein CASSQDSTGGGYTF.